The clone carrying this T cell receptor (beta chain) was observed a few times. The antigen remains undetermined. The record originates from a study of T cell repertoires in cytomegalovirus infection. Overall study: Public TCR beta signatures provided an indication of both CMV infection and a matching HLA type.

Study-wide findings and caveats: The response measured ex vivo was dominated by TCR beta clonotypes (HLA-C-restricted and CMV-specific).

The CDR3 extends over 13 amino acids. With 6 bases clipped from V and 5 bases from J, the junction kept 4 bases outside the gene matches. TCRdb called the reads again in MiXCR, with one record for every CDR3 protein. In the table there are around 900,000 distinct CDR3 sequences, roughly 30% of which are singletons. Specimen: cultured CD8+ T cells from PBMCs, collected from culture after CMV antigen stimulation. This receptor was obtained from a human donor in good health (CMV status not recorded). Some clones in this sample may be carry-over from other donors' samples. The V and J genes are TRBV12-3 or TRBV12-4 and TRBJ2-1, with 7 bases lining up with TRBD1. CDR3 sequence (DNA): TGTGCCAGCAGGGCGGACAGGAACAATGAGCAGTTCTTC. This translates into CASRADRNNEQFF.